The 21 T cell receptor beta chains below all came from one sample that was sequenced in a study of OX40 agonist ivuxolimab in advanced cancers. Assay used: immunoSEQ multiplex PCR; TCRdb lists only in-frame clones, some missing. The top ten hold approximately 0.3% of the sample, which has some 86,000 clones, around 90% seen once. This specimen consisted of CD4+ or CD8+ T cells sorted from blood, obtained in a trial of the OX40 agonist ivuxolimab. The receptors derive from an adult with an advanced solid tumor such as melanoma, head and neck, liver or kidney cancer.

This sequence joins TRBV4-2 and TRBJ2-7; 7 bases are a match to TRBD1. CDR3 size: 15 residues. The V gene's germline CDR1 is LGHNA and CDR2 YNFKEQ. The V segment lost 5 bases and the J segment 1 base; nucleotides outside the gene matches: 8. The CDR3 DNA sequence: TGTGCCAGCAGCTTGGATTACAGGGGATCCTACGAGCAGTACGTC. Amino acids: CASSLDYRGSYEQYV.

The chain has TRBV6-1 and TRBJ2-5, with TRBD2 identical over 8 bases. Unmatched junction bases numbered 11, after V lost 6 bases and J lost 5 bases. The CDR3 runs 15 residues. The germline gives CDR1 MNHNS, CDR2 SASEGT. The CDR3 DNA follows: TGTGCCAGCAGCCCTGAATCAGCGGGGGAGGAGACCCAGTACTTC. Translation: CASSPESAGEETQYF.

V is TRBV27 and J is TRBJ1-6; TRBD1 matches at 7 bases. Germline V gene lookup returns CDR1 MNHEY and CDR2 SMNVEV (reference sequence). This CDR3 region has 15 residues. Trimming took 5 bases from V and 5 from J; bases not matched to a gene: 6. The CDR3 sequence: CASSKDRKDNSPLHF. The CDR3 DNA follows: TGTGCCAGCAGTAAGGACAGGAAGGATAATTCACCCCTCCACTTT.

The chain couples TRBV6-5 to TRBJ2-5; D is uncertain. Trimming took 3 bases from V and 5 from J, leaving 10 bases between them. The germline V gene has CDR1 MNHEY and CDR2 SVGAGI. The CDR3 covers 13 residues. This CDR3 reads CASSYRVTETQYF. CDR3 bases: TGTGCCAGCAGTTATCGCGTAACCGAGACCCAGTACTTC.

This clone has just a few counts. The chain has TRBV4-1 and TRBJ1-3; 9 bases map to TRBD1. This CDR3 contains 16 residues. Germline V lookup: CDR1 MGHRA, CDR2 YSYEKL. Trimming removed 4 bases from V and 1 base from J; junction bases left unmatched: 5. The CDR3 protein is CASSRPGQGSGNTIYF. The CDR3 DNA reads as TGCGCCAGCAGCCGACCGGGACAGGGTTCTGGAAACACCATATATTTT.

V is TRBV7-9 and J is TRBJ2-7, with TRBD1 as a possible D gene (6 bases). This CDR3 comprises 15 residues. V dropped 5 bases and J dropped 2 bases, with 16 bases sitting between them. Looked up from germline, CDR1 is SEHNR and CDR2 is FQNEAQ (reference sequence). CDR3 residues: CASSRLGDKTYEQYF. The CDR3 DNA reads TGTGCCAGCAGCAGGTTGGGGGACAAAACCTACGAGCAGTACTTC. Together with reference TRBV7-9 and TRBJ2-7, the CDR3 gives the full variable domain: DTGVSQNPRHKITKRGQNVTFRCDPISEHNRLYWYRQTLGQGPEFLTYFQNEAQLEKSRLLSDRFSAERPKGSFSTLEIQRTEQGDSAMYLCASSRLGDKTYEQYFGPGTRLTVT.

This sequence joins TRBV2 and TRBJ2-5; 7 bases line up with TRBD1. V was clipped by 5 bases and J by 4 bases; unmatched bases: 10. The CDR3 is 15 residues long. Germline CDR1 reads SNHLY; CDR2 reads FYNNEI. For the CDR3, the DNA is TGTGCCAGCAGTTTCCAAGGGCCAGGGGGAGAGACCCAGTACTTC. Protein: CASSFQGPGGETQYF.

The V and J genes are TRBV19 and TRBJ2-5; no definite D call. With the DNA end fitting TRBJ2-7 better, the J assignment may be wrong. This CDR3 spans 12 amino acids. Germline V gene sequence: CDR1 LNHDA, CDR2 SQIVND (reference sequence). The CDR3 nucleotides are TGTGCCAGTAGTAAAAGATCGGACGAGCAGTACTTC. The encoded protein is CASSKRSDEQYF.

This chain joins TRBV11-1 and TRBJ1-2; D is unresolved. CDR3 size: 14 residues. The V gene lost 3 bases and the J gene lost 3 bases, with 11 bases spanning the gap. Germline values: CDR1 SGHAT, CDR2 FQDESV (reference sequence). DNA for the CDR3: TGTGCCAGCAGCTTCTCCGGGAGCGACTATGGCTACACCTTC. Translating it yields CASSFSGSDYGYTF.

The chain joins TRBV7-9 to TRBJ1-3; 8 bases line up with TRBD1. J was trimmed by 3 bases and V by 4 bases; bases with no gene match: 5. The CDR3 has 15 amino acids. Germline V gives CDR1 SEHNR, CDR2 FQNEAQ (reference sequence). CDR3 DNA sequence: TGTGCCAGCAGCTGGGACAGGAGTAGTGGAAACACCATATATTTT. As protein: CASSWDRSSGNTIYF.

The CDR3 loop reads CASSQQDNYEQYV. Here the CDR3 DNA reads TGTGCCAGCTCACAACAGGATAACTACGAGCAGTACGTC. The J gene is TRBJ2-7, the V gene TRBV18; the D gene is possibly TRBD1 (5 bases). The CDR3 spans 13 residues. Germline-derived CDR1 and CDR2 are KGHSH and LQKENI. V was shortened by 4 bases and J by 3 bases, with 10 bases between the two germline ends.

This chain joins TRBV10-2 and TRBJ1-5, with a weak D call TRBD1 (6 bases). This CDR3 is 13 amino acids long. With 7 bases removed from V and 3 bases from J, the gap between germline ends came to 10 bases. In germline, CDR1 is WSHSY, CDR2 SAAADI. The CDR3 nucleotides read TGCGCCAGCACCGACAGGCACAATCAGCCCCAGCATTTT. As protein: CASTDRHNQPQHF.

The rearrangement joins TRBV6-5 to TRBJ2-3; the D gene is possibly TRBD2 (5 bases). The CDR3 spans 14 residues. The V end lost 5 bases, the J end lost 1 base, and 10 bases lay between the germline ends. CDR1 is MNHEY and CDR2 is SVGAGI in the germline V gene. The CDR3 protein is CASSIRRGTDTQYF. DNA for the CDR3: TGTGCCAGCAGTATTAGGCGGGGCACAGATACGCAGTATTTT.

This CDR3 is CASSILNRGAVQPQHF. CDR3 DNA: TGTGCCAGTAGTATACTTAATCGAGGGGCAGTTCAGCCCCAGCATTTT. The chain employs TRBV19 and TRBJ1-5, with D possibly being TRBD1 (5 bases). The germline gives CDR1 LNHDA, CDR2 SQIVND (reference sequence). The CDR3 covers 16 residues. Trimming pared 2 bases from V and 6 bases from J, leaving 17 bases between.

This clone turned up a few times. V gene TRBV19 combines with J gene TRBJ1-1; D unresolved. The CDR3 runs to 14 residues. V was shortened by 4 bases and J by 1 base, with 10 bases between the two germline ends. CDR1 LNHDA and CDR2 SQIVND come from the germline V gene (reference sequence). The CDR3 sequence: CASSTPRKNTEAFF. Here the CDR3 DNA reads TGTGCCAGTAGTACCCCCAGGAAGAACACTGAAGCTTTCTTT.

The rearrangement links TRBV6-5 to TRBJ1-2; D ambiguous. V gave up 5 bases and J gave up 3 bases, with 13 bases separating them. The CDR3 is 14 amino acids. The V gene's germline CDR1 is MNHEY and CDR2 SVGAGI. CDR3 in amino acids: CASSPGPVDYGYTF. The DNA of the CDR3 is TGTGCCAGCAGTCCCGGTCCAGTAGACTATGGCTACACCTTC.

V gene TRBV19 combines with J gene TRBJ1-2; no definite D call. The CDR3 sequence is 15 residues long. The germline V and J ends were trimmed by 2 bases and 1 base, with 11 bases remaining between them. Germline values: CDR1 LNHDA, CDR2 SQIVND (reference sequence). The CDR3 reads CASSISATGNYGYTF. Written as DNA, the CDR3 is TGTGCCAGTAGTATAAGCGCGACGGGTAACTATGGCTACACCTTC.

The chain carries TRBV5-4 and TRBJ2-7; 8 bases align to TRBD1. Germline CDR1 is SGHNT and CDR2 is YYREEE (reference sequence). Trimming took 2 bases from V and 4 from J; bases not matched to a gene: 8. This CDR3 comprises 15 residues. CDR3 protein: CASSFKGQGAYEQYF. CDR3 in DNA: TGTGCCAGCAGCTTTAAAGGACAGGGCGCTTACGAGCAGTACTTC.

For the CDR3, the DNA is TGTGCCAGCAGTTTGTTACAGGCCGATGCTAGGGGCTACACCTTC. Translation: CASSLLQADARGYTF. This rearrangement joins TRBV27 to TRBJ1-2; D might be TRBD1 (5 bases). V shed 3 bases and J shed 8 bases, with 19 bases lying between them. This CDR3 comprises 15 residues. The germline CDR1 and CDR2 sequences are MNHEY and SMNVEV (reference sequence).

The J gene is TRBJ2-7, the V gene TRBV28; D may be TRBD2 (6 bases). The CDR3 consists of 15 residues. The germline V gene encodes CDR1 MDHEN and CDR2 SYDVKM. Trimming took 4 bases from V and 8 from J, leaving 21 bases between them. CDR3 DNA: TGTGCCAGCAGTTCAAGCGGCGCACGACTAGGCAAGCAGTACGTC. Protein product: CASSSSGARLGKQYV.

CDR3 nucleotide sequence: TGTGCCATCAGTGATTCACAGGGGGCCGACGGGGAGCTGTTTTTT. Protein: CAISDSQGADGELFF. V usage is TRBV10-3 and J usage is TRBJ2-2; 9 bases are shared with TRBD1. Germline V CDR1 and CDR2: ENHRY, SYGVKD. The CDR3 is 15 residues long. V shed 3 bases, J shed 7 bases, and the junction held 6 bases outside the gene matches.